This T cell receptor beta chain derives from a study of blood T cell repertoires in COVID-19. This clone was seen just once. The CDR3 spans 13 residues. Germline-derived CDR1 and CDR2 are SQVTM and ANQGSEA. V lost 2 bases and J lost 3, with 7 bases in between. The table came from immunoSEQ multiplex PCR; TCRdb's copy has only in-frame clones and leaves some out. The sample has about 59,000 clones, 90% seen once. The source is a man at least 80 years old with acute or convalescent COVID-19. Sequencing used peripheral blood. The chain has TRBV29-1 and TRBJ2-2; no reliable D call. The CDR3 here is CSVETRYTGELFF. The CDR3 nucleotides are TGCAGCGTTGAAACCAGGTACACCGGGGAGCTGTTTTTT.